The 10 T cell receptor beta chains reported below all come from one sample, sequenced in a study of cytomegalovirus exposure and HLA in healthy donors. 60 Vbeta and 13 Jbeta primers were used in PCR. Clones were sequenced by immunoSEQ multiplex PCR, and TCRdb holds only the in-frame ones, with some missing. This sample has around 300,000 clones, with around 65% found just once. The sequenced sample consisted of PBMCs. Receptors were obtained from a female donor in good health and CMV-seronegative.

The genes are TRBV27 and TRBJ2-1, with D maybe TRBD2 (7 bases). The germline V gene encodes CDR1 MNHEY and CDR2 SMNVEV (reference sequence). V lost 2 bases to trimming and J lost 9 bases, with 17 bases between them. The CDR3 totals 15 residues. This chain's CDR3 is CASSLGGGASGEQFF. The CDR3 DNA follows: TGTGCCAGCAGTTTAGGGGGGGGCGCTTCGGGTGAGCAGTTCTTC.

The CDR3 region is CASSEGPSLETQYF. CDR3 sequence (DNA): TGTGCCAGCAGTGAAGGGCCTTCTTTGGAGACCCAGTACTTC. The chain carries TRBV2 and TRBJ2-5; D remains ambiguous. Germline V lookup: CDR1 SNHLY, CDR2 FYNNEI. This CDR3 has 14 amino acids. V dropped 1 base and J dropped 5 bases, with 11 bases sitting between them.

The chain couples TRBV19 to TRBJ2-5; a weak D match, TRBD2 (7 bases). The CDR3 consists of 15 residues. Germline V gives CDR1 LNHDA, CDR2 SQIVND (reference sequence). Trimming shortened V by 6 bases and J by 0 bases, and 14 bases separated the two germline ends. The CDR3 reads CASRPRGAYQETQYF. As DNA, the CDR3 is TGTGCCAGTAGACCTCGGGGGGCGTACCAAGAGACCCAGTACTTC.

The rearrangement joins TRBV11-3 to TRBJ1-1; TRBD1 might be the D (5 bases). CDR1 is SGHNT and CDR2 is YENEEA in the germline V gene. V gave up 3 bases and J gave up 5 bases, with 13 bases separating them. This CDR3 comprises 14 residues. The DNA of the CDR3 is TGTGCCAGCAGCTTTCACCCGGGGGGGACTGAAGCTTTCTTT. Protein sequence: CASSFHPGGTEAFF.

The rearrangement joins TRBV29-1 to TRBJ2-1; TRBD2 matches 12 bases. Per the germline V gene, CDR1 is SQVTM and CDR2 is ANQGSEA. Germline trimming cut 3 bases from V and 4 bases from J; bases unmatched to any gene: 7. There are 16 residues in the CDR3. CDR3 DNA sequence: TGCAGCGTTGACCCACTAGCGGGAGGAAGGTACAATGAGCAGTTCTTC. It specifies CSVDPLAGGRYNEQFF.

This clone was counted once. This rearrangement joins TRBV27 to TRBJ2-7, with 8 bases matching TRBD1. The CDR3 spans 13 residues. In germline, CDR1 is MNHEY, CDR2 SMNVEV (reference sequence). With 10 bases clipped from V and 2 bases from J, the junction kept 7 bases outside the gene matches. CDR3 sequence reads: CATKKDRAYEQYF. The CDR3 DNA reads as TGTGCCACTAAAAAGGACAGGGCCTACGAGCAGTACTTC.

This clone was seen a single time. The chain is built from TRBV28 and TRBJ2-3, with 10 bases identical to TRBD2. This CDR3 is built from 16 residues. The germline gives CDR1 MDHEN, CDR2 SYDVKM. V was pared by 4 bases and J by 5 bases, with 9 bases of the junction left unmatched. The CDR3 loop reads CASSSSQREGGDTQYF. For the CDR3, the DNA is TGTGCCAGCAGTTCCTCCCAGCGGGAGGGGGGAGATACGCAGTATTTT.

The chain is built from TRBV11-3 and TRBJ2-1, with 9 bases identical to TRBD2. The CDR3 is 16 amino acids. Germline V gene sequence: CDR1 SGHNT, CDR2 YENEEA. V gave up 5 bases and J gave up 8 bases; unmatched junction bases: 13. CDR3 protein: CASSPGDLAGKDEQFF. The CDR3 bases are TGTGCCAGCAGCCCGGGGGATCTAGCGGGAAAGGATGAGCAGTTCTTC.

This chain links TRBV18 with TRBJ2-7; no firm D call. Germline loops: CDR1 KGHSH, CDR2 LQKENI. The CDR3 has 13 residues. V was pared by 3 bases and J by 1 base, with 7 bases between. This CDR3 reads CASSPGVSYEQYF. CDR3 DNA: TGTGCCAGCTCACCGGGCGTTTCCTACGAGCAGTACTTC.

The rearrangement joins TRBV27 to TRBJ2-7, with 8 bases that match TRBD2. The V gene end was trimmed by 0 bases and the J gene end by 2 bases; junction bases not matched to a gene: 6. The CDR3 loop spans 16 amino acids. In germline, CDR1 is MNHEY, CDR2 SMNVEV (reference sequence). The DNA for the CDR3 is TGTGCCAGCAGTTTATCGGCCGGGACTAGACCCTACGAGCAGTACTTC. This sequence encodes CASSLSAGTRPYEQYF.